The sequence of this T cell receptor beta chain was determined in a study of monozygotic twins with inflammatory bowel disease. Study-level points and caveats: No distinction between different T cell subtypes was possible.

For both chains, the TCRalpha and TCRbeta cDNA went through two nested PCRs of around 15 and 9 cycles. With the 5' RACE reads reprocessed, TCRdb shows one record per CDR3 protein and no DNA. The sample includes 310,000 or so distinct CDR3 sequences. Comments on this clonotype: Its antigen remains unidentified.

The germline V gene encodes CDR1 MDHEN and CDR2 SYDVKM. CDR3 length: 16 amino acids. This clonotype was sampled from a human donor with ulcerative colitis or Crohn's disease, or a healthy co-twin of an affected twin (not recorded which). The chain is built from TRBV28 and TRBJ2-3; TCRdb names TRBD1, which stays unverified in the absence of DNA. Material for sequencing was blood. CDR3 amino acids: CASSFSGQGITDTQYF.